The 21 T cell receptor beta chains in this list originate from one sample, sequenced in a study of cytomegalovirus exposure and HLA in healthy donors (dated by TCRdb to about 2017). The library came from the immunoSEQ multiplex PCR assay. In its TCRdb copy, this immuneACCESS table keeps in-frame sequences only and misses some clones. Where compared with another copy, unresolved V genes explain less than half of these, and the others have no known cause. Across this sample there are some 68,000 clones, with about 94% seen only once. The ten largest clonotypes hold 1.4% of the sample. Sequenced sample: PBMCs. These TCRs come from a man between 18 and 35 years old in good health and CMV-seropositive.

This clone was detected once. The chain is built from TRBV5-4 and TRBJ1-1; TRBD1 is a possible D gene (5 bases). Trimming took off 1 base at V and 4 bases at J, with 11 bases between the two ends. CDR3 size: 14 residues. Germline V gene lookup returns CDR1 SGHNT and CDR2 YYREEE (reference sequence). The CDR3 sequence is CASSLPGEGTEAFF. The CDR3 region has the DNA TGTGCCAGCAGCTTGCCGGGGGAGGGCACTGAAGCTTTCTTT.

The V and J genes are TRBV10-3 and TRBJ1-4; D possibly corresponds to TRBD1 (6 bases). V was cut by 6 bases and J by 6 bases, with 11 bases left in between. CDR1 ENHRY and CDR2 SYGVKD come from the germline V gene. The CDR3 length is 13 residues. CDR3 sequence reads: CAISRDIDEKLFF. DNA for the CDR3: TGTGCCATCAGCAGGGACATCGATGAAAAACTGTTTTTT.

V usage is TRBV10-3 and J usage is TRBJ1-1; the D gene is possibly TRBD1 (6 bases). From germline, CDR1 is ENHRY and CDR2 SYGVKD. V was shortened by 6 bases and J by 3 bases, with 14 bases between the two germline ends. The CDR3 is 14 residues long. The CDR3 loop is CAIRTRGRDTEAFF. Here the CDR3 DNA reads TGTGCCATCAGGACAAGGGGGAGGGACACTGAAGCTTTCTTT.

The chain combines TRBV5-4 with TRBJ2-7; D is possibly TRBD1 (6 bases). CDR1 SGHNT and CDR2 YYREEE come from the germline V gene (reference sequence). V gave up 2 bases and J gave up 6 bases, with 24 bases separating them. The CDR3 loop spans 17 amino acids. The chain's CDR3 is CASSFNTSRGRSVEQYF. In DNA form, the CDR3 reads TGTGCCAGCAGCTTCAATACTTCCAGGGGAAGGTCTGTCGAGCAGTACTTC.

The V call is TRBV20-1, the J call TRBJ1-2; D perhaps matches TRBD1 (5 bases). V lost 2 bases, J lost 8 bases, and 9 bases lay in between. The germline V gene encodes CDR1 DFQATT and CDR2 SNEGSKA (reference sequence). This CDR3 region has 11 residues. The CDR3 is CSARTGGGYTF. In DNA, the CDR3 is TGCAGTGCTAGAACCGGGGGGGGCTACACCTTC.

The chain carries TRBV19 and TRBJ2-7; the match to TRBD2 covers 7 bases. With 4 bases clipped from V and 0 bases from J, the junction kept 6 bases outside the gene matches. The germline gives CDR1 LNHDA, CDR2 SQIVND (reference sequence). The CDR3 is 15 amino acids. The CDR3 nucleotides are TGTGCCAGTAGTAACTCGGGGGGAAGCTCCTACGAGCAGTACTTC. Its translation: CASSNSGGSSYEQYF.

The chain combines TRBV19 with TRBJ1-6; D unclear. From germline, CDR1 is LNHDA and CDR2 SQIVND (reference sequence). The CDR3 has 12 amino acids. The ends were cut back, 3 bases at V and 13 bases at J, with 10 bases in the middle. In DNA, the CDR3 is TGTGCCAGTAGTATCATAGGAGGCCCCCTCCACTTT. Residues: CASSIIGGPLHF.

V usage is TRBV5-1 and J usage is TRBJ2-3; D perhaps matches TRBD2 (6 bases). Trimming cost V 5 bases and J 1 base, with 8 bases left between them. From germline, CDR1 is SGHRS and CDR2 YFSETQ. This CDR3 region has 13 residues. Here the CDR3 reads CASREGGTDTQYF. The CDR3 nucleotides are TGCGCCAGCAGGGAGGGAGGCACAGATACGCAGTATTTT.

The CDR3 nucleotides are TGTGCCAGCAGCCCAGGACAGGGGAGGGATGAGCAGTTCTTC. Its protein is CASSPGQGRDEQFF. V gene TRBV6-1 combines with J gene TRBJ2-1, with 9 bases aligning to TRBD1. Germline-derived CDR1 and CDR2 are MNHNS and SASEGT. This CDR3 contains 14 residues. Trimming cost V 6 bases and J 8 bases; bases outside gene matches: 8.

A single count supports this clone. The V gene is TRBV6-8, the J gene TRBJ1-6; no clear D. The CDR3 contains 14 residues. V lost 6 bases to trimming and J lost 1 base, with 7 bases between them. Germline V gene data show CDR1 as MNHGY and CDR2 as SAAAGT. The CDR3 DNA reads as TGTGCCAGCAGAAGAGGTTCCTATAATTCACCCCTCCACTTT. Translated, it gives CASRRGSYNSPLHF.

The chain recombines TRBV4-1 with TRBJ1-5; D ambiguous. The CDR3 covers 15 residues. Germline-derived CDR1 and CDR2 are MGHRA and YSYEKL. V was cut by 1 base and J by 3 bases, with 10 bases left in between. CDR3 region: CASSQGSLNNQPQHF. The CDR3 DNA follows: TGCGCCAGCAGCCAAGGATCACTGAACAATCAGCCCCAGCATTTT.

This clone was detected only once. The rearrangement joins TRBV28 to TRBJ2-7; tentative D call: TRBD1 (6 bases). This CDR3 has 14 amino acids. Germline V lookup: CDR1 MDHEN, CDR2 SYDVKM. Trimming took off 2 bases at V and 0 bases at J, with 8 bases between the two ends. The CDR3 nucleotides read TGTGCCAGCAGTTTAGTGGGACACTCCTACGAGCAGTACTTC. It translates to CASSLVGHSYEQYF.

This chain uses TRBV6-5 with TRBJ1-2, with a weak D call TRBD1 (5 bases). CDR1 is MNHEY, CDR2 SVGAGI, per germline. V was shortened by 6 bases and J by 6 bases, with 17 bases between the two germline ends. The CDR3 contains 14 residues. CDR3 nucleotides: TGTGCCAGCAGACCGCCAGGGAGGTTTGATGGCTACACCTTC. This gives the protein CASRPPGRFDGYTF.

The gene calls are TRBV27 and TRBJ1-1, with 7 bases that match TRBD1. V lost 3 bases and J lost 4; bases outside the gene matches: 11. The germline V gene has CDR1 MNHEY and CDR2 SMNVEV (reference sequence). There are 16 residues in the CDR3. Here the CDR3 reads CASSLLQGNWGTEAFF. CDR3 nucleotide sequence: TGTGCCAGCAGTTTGCTACAGGGGAATTGGGGCACTGAAGCTTTCTTT.

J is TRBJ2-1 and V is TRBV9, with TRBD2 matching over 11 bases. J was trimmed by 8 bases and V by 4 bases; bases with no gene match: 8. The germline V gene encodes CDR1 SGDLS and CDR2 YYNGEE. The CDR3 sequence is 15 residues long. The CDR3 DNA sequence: TGTGCCAGCAGCTTAAGTGGGACTAGCGGCGATGAGCAGTTCTTC. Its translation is CASSLSGTSGDEQFF.

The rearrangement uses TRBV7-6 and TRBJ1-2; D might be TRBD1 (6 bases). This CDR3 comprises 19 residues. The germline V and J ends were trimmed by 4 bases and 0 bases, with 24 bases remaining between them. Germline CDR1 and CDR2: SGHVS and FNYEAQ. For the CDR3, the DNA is TGTGCCAGCAGCTCGCATTGGCGGAGGGGGGGCGGTACTAACTATGGCTACACCTTC. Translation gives CASSSHWRRGGGTNYGYTF.

Here the CDR3 reads CASSIRAGDIDTQYF. DNA of the CDR3: TGTGCCAGTAGTATACGGGCAGGGGATATAGATACGCAGTATTTT. J is TRBJ2-3 and V is TRBV19, with a possible D match to TRBD1 (6 bases). V was trimmed by 2 bases and J by 5 bases, leaving 14 bases between them. The CDR3 is made up of 15 amino acids. Germline-derived CDR1 and CDR2 are LNHDA and SQIVND (reference sequence).

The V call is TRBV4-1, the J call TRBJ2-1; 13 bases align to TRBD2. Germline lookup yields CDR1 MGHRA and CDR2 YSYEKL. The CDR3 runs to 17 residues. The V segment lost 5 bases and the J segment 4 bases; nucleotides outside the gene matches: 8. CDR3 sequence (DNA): TGCGCCAGCAGCGCTGGACTAGCGGGAGTTCAATACAATGAGCAGTTCTTC. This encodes CASSAGLAGVQYNEQFF.

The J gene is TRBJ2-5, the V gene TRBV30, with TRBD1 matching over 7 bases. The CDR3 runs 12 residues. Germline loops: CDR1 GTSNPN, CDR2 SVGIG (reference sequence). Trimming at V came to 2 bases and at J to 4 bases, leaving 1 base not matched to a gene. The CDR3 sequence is CAWSYRGETQYF. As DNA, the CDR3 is TGTGCCTGGAGTTACAGGGGAGAGACCCAGTACTTC.

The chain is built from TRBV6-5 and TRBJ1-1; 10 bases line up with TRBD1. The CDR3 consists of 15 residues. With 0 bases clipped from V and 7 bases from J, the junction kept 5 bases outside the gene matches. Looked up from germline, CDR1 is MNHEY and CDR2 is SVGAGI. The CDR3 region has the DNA TGTGCCAGCAGTTACTCCCCGGGACAGGGGTTTGAAGCTTTCTTT. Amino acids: CASSYSPGQGFEAFF.

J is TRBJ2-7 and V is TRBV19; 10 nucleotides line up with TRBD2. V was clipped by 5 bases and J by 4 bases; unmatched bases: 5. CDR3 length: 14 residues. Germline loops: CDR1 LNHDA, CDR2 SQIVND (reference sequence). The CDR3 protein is CASSASGGSYEQYF. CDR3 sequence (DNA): TGTGCCAGTAGTGCTAGCGGGGGAAGTTACGAGCAGTACTTC.